This TCR beta chain came from a study of cytomegalovirus exposure and HLA in healthy donors. Germline V lookup: CDR1 SGHRS, CDR2 YFSETQ. Between the trimmed V and J ends, which lost 0 bases and 4 bases, there was a span of 13 bases. The CDR3 length is 16 residues. The PCR contained 60 Vbeta and 13 Jbeta primers. Assay used: immunoSEQ multiplex PCR; TCRdb lists only in-frame clones, some missing. The sample carries about 190,000 clones, 75% to 85% recorded once. Sequencing was performed on PBMCs. The chain links TRBV5-1 to TRBJ1-4; D unclear. This TCR was sampled from a woman in her twenties or thirties in good health and CMV-seropositive. The CDR3 spells CASSLDGNFHNEKLFF. CDR3 DNA sequence: TGCGCCAGCAGCTTGGATGGTAACTTCCATAATGAAAAACTGTTTTTT.